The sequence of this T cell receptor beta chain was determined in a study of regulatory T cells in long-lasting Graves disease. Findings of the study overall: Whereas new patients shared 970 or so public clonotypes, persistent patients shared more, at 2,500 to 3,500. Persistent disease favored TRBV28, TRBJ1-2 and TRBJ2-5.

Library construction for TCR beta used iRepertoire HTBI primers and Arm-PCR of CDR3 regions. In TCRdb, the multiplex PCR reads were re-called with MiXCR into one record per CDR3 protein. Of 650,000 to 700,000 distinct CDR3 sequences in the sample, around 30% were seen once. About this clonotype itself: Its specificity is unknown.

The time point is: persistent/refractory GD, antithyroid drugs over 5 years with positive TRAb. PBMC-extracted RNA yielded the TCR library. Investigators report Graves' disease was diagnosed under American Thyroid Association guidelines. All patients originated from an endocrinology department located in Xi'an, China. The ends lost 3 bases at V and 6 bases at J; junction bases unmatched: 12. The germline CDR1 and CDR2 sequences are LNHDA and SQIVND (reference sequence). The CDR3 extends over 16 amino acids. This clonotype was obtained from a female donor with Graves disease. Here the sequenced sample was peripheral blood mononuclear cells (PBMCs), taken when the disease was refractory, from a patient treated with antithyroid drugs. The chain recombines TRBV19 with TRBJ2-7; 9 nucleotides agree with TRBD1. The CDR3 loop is CASSIVTGQGIGEQYF. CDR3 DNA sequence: TGTGCCAGTAGTATTGTAACCGGACAGGGGATCGGCGAGCAGTACTTC.